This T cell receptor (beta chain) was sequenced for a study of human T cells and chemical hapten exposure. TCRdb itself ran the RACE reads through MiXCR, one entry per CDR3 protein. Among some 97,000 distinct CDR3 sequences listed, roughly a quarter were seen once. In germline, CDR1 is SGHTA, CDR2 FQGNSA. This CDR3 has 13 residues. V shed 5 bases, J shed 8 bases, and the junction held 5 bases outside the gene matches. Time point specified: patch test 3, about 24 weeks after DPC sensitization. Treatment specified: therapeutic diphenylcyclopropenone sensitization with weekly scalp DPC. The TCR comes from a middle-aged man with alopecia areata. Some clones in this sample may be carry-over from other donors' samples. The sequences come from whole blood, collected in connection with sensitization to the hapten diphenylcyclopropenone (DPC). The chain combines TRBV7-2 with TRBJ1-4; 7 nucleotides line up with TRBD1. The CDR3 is CASSKDRVEKLFF. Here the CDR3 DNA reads TGTGCCAGCAGCAAAGACAGGGTCGAAAAACTGTTTTTT.